This is a list of T cell receptor beta chains from one sample in a study of T-cell reconstitution after alpha-beta-depleted transplantation in children. MiXCR, run by TCRdb on the PCR reads, gives a single entry per CDR3 protein. This sample carries about 340,000 distinct CDR3 sequences, around 15% of them seen once, and the ten largest clones take about 41%. The sample consisted of PBMCs, mostly from graft donor cells, taken 360 days after TCRalphabeta/CD19-depleted stem cell transplant. The receptors were gathered from a male patient between 2 and 10 years old who had a stem cell transplant for acute lymphoblastic leukemia, so the T cells may come from the graft donor. Each CDR3 is given with its conserved first and last residue. A row's size may be missing; if present it is once, few, many or a size class.

>few|TRBV29-1
CSVEVLEPNTGELFF
>many|TRBV4-3
CASSHPGYEQYF
>NA|TRBV28
CASSFGRVTNEQFF
>NA|TRBV12-3/TRBV12-4
CASNSTGNQPQHF
>many|TRBV27
CASGSGAGASYGYTF
>many|TRBV7-2
CASSPMTANTEAFF
>few|TRBV11-2
CASSFTPGLAGGSSYNEQFF
>few|TRBV5-1
CASSSLGGQIDNEKLFF
>NA|TRBV19
CASSIEGVSSYNEQFF
>few|TRBV12-3/TRBV12-4
CASSHHRGRGSYEQYF
>NA|TRBV29-1
CSVGGTYGYTF
>few|TRBV28
CASSSPLVGGRFF
>NA|TRBV7-9
CASSLPPGGVNTEAFF
>NA|TRBV4-3
CASSQDHEVYSGNTIYF
>few|TRBV4-3
CASSQLAGASGYEQYF
>NA|TRBV7-9
CASSWDRDYGYTF
>NA|TRBV4-3
CASSFDGLSTDTQYF
>few|TRBV20-1
CSARRSISYNSPLHF
>few|TRBV5-1
CASSLDRGDTEAFF
>NA|TRBV20-1
CSASRYSNQPQHF
>few|TRBV28
CASSLSGLPGRSLSQPQHF
>NA|TRBV7-9
CASSLLFGGYTF
>few|TRBV29-1
CSVAGLAEKPFYEQYF
>NA|TRBV7-2
CASSLAGGRGADTQYF
>many|TRBV20-1
CSASGTSGYEQYF
>few|TRBV7-9
CASSLGATDLSYEQYF
>NA|TRBV2
CAISPPRWASGRVGELFF
>few|TRBV5-1
CASSTAGQGLADTQYF
>few|TRBV29-1
CSVEQPSQETQYF
>few|TRBV4-3
CASSQGEDYKNIQYF
>NA|TRBV10-3
CAISLDAFSYNEQFF
>many|TRBV2
CASSDWLGGKNEKLFF
>many|TRBV15
CATSINRAPGSEQFF
>many|TRBV29-1
CSVGDRASYNEQFF
>NA|TRBV25-1
CASSEYQTRPGNEQFF
>many|TRBV28
CASSFGGSSYNEQFF
>many|TRBV6-5
CASKDLAGVADTQYF
>NA|TRBV2
CASSGLAGIGEQYF
>NA|TRBV4-3
CASSQDGWGGAGTPYEQYF
>NA|TRBV20-1
CSARDQRTDYGYTF
>few|TRBV19
CASSTGLAGVWEQFF
>few|TRBV12-3/TRBV12-4
CTSTNLLGTSGRGGDIQYF
>few|TRBV4-3
CASSQDSGTADYEQYF
>few|TRBV7-9
CASSLGPGGHAFF